This TCR beta chain was documented in a study of CD8 T cells in ankylosing spondylitis. Trimming removed 2 bases from V and 0 bases from J, with 5 bases in between. Germline assignment: CDR1 SGHTA and CDR2 FQGNSA. The CDR3 is made up of 14 amino acids. This clonotype was observed many times. The antigen remains undetermined. Molecular-barcoded quantitative 5'-RACE produced these TCR beta libraries. Using its own MiXCR run on the 5' RACE reads, TCRdb lists one record per CDR3 protein. The sample has under 250,000 distinct CDR3 sequences, roughly a tenth seen once. Study results and limitations: A TCR beta motif made of fewer than 10 highly homologous variants seemed typical of ankylosing spondylitis blood. Disease-associated clones were CD8+ and fairly uncommon in peripheral blood.

The gene calls are TRBV7-2 and TRBJ1-3; D gene uncertain. This clonotype was obtained from a male donor with ankylosing spondylitis or in good health (not recorded which). Specimen: blood, either unsorted or a sorted T cell fraction (not recorded which). CDR3 loop: CASSLKGSGNTIYF. As DNA, the CDR3 is TGTGCCAGCAGCTTAAAGGGCTCTGGAAACACCATATATTTT.